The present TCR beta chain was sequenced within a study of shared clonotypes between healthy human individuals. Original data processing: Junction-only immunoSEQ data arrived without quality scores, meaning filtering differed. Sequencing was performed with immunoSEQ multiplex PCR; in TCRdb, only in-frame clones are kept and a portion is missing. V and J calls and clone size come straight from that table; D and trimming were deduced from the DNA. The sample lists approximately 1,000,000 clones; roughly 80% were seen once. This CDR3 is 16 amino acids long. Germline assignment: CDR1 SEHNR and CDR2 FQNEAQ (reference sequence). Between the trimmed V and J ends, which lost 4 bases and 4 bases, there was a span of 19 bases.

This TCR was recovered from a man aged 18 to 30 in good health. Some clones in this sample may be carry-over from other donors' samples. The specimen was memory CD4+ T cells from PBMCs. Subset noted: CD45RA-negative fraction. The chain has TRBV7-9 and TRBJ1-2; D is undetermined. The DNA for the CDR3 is TGTGCCAGCAGCTCGAGCCACCAGGCAAGAAGCTATGGCTACACCTTC. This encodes CASSSSHQARSYGYTF.